The clone carrying this T cell receptor (beta chain) was recorded many times. Its matching antigen is unknown. The data stem from a study of T-cell reconstitution after alpha-beta-depleted transplantation in children. Preparing the TCRbeta library involved the use of unique molecular identifiers. One entry per CDR3 protein results from TCRdb running MiXCR on the PCR reads. The sample consists of tens of thousands of distinct CDR3 sequences, more than 5% of them appearing once. General study results and limits: After one year, T-cell counts and TCRbeta diversity mostly came from new T cells. It was surviving recipient T cells and thymic progenitors that gave some patients high TCRbeta diversity at day 60. Reported findings indicate that, about two months after transplant, alpha-beta T cells came from several hundred expanded clones, which were derived from non-depleted graft cells.

The receptor was derived from a female patient between 2 and 15 years old who had a stem cell transplant for aplastic anemia, so the T cells may come from the graft donor. The source material was PBMCs, mostly from graft donor cells, sampled 60 days after TCRalphabeta/CD19-depleted stem cell transplant.

CDR3 sequence (DNA): TGCAGTGCTAGTGGGGCGGCGGACAGGCCGCTTTCGGCCGAGCAGTACTTC. Translation: CSASGAADRPLSAEQYF. This chain links TRBV20-1 with TRBJ2-7; 7 positions agree with TRBD1. Germline CDR1 reads DFQATT; CDR2 reads SNEGSKA (reference sequence). The CDR3 has 17 residues. J was trimmed by 6 bases and V by 3 bases; bases with no gene match: 20.